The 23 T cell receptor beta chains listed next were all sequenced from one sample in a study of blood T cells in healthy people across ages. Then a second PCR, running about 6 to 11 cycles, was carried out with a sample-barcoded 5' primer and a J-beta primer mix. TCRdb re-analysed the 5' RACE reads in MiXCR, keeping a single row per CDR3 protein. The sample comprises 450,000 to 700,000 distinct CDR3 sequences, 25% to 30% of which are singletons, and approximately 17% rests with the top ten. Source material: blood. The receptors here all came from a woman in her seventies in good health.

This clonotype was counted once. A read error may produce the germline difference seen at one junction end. The CDR3 DNA reads TGTACCTGGAGTGTGGGTCTTAGGCCAATATCCGACACTGAAGCTTTCTTT. It yields the protein CTWSVGLRPISDTEAFF. The gene calls are TRBV30 and TRBJ1-1; D is undetermined. The CDR3 is 17 residues long. The germline V gene has CDR1 GTSNPN and CDR2 SVGIG (reference sequence). The whole variable domain, remainder taken from reference TRBV30 and TRBJ1-1, is SQTIHQWPATLVQPVGSPLSLECTVEGTSNPNLYWYRQAAGRGLQLLFYSVGIGQISSEVPQNLSASRPQDRQFILSSKKLLLSDSGFYLCTWSVGLRPISDTEAFFGQGTRLTVV.

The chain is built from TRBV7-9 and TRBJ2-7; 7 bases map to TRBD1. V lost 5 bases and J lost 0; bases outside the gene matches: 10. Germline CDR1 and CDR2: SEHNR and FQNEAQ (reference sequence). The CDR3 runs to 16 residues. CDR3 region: CASSRLLQGSSYEQYF. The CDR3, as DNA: TGTGCCAGCAGCCGTTTATTACAGGGGAGCTCCTACGAGCAGTACTTC.

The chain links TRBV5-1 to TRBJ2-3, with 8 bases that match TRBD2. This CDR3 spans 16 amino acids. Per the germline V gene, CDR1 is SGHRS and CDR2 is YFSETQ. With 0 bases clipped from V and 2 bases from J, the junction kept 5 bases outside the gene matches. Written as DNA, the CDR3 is TGCGCCAGCAGCTTGGATAGCGGGGCGTCCACAGATACGCAGTATTTT. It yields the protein CASSLDSGASTDTQYF.

The CDR3 DNA reads as TGTGCCATCAGTGAGCTGGACAGCCAAGAGACCCAGTACTTC. Translated: CAISELDSQETQYF. The J gene is TRBJ2-5, the V gene TRBV10-3, with TRBD1 as a possible D gene (6 bases). V was pared by 2 bases and J by 1 base, with 8 bases between. The CDR3 runs 14 residues. Per the germline V gene, CDR1 is ENHRY and CDR2 is SYGVKD.

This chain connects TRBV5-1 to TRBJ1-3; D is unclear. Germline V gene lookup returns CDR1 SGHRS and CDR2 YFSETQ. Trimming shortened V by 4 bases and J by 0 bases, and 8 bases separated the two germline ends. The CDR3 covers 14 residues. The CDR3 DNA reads TGCGCCAGCAGCGCGGTCCCCTCTGGAAACACCATATATTTT. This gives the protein CASSAVPSGNTIYF.

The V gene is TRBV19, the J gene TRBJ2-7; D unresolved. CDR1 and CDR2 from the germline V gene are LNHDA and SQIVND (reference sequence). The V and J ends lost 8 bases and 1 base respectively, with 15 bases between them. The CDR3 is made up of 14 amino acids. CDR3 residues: CASSSSDGSYEQYF. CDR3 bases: TGTGCCAGTTCCTCCTCGGACGGATCCTACGAGCAGTACTTC. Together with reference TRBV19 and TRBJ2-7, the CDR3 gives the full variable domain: DGGITQSPKYLFRKEGQNVTLSCEQNLNHDAMYWYRQDPGQGLRLIYYSQIVNDFQKGDIAEGYSVSREKKESFPLTVTSAQKNPTAFYLCASSSSDGSYEQYFGPGTRLTVT.

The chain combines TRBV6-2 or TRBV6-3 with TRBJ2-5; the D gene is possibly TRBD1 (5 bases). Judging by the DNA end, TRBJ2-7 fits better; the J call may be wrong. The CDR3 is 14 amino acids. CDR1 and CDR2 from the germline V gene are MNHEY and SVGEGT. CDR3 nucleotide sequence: TGTGCCAGCAGTTACTCTTCCCAGGGTAACGAGCAGTACTTC. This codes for CASSYSSQGNEQYF.

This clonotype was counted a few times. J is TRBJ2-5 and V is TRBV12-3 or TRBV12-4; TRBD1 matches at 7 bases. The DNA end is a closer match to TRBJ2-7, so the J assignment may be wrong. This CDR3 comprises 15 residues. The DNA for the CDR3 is TGTGCCAGCAGTCAAGACCTGGGGACAGTACACGAGCAGTACTTC. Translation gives CASSQDLGTVHEQYF.

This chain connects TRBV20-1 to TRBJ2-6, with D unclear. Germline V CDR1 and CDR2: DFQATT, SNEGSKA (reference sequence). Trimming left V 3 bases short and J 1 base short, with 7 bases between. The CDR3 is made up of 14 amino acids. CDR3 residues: CSASIPSGANVLTF. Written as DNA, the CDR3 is TGCAGTGCTAGTATCCCTTCTGGGGCCAACGTCCTGACTTTC.

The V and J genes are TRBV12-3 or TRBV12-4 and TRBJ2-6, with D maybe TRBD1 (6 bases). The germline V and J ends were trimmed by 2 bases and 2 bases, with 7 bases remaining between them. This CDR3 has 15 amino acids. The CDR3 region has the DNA TGTGCCAGCAGTTTAAGGGACACTGGGGCCAACGTCCTGACTTTC. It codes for CASSLRDTGANVLTF.

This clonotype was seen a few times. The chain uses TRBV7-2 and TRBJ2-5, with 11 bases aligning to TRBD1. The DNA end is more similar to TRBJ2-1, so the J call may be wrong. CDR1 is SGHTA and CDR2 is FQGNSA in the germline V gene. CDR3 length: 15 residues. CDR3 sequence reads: CASSLWTGGFNEQFF. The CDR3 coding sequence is TGTGCCAGCAGCTTATGGACAGGGGGCTTCAATGAGCAGTTCTTC.

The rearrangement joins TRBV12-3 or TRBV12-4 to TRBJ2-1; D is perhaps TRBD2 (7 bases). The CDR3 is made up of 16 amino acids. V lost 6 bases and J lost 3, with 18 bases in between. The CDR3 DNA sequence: TGTGCCAGCAGCCTGGCACGGGGGGCTTACTACAATGAGCAGTTCTTC. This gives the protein CASSLARGAYYNEQFF.

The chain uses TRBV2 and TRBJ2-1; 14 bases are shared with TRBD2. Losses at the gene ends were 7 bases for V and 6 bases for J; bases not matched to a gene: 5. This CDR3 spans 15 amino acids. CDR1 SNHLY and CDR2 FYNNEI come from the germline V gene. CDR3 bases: TGTGCCAGCAATCTGGGACTAGCGGGGGTCAATGAGCAGTTCTTC. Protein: CASNLGLAGVNEQFF.

The CDR3 loop reads CAISPTGTSGDNEQFF. The CDR3 DNA is TGTGCCATCAGTCCAACCGGGACTAGCGGTGACAATGAGCAGTTCTTC. This chain joins TRBV10-3 and TRBJ2-1; 11 positions agree with TRBD2. The length of the CDR3 is 16 residues. In germline, CDR1 is ENHRY, CDR2 SYGVKD. The J segment lost 5 bases and the V segment lost 5 bases, leaving 8 bases of the junction unmatched.

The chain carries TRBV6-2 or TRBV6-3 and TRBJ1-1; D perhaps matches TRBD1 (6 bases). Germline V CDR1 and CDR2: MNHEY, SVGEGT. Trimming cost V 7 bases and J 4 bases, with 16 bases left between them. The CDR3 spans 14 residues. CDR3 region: CASTQKFRGTEAFF. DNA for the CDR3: TGTGCCAGCACTCAAAAGTTCAGGGGCACTGAAGCTTTCTTT.

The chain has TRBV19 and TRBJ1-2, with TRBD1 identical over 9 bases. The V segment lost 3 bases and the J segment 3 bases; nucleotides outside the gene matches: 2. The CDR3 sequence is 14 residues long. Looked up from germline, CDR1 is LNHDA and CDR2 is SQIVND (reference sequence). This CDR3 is CASSMGQGYYGYTF. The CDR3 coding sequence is TGTGCCAGTAGTATGGGACAGGGTTACTATGGCTACACCTTC. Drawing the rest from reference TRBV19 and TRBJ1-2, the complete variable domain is DGGITQSPKYLFRKEGQNVTLSCEQNLNHDAMYWYRQDPGQGLRLIYYSQIVNDFQKGDIAEGYSVSREKKESFPLTVTSAQKNPTAFYLCASSMGQGYYGYTFGSGTRLTVV.

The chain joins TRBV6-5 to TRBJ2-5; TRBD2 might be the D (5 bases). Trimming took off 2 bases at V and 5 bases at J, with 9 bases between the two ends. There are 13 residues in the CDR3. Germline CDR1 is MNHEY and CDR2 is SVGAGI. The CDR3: CASSYGWRETQYF. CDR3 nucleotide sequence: TGTGCCAGCAGTTACGGGTGGAGGGAGACCCAGTACTTC.

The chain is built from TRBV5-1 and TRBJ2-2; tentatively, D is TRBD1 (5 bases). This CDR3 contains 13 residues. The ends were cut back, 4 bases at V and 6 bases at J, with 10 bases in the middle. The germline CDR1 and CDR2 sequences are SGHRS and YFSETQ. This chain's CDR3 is CASSPRVSGELFF. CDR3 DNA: TGCGCCAGCAGCCCCAGGGTTTCCGGGGAGCTGTTTTTT.

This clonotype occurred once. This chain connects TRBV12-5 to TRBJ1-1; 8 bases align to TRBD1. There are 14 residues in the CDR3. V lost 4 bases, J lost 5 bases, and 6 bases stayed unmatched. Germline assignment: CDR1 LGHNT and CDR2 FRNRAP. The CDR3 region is CASGYSTGVTEAFF. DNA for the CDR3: TGTGCTAGTGGTTATTCGACAGGGGTTACTGAAGCTTTCTTT.

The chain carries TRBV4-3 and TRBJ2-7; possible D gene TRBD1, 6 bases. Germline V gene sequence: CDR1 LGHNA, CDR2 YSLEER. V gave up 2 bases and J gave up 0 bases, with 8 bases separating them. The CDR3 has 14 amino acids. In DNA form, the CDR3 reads TGCGCCAGCAGCCAATCGGGACACTCCTACGAGCAGTACTTC. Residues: CASSQSGHSYEQYF.

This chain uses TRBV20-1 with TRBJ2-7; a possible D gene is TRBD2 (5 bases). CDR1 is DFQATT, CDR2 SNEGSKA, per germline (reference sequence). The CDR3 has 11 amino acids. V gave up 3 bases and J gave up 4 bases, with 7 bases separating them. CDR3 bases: TGCAGTGCTAGTCGGACTTACGAGCAGTACTTC. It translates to CSASRTYEQYF.

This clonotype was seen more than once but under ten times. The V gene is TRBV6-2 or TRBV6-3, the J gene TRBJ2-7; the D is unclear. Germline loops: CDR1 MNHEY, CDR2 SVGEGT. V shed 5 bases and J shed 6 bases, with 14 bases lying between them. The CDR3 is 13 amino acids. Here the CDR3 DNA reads TGTGCCAGCAGTAAACCCTGGAACGGCGAGCAGTACTTC. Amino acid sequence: CASSKPWNGEQYF.

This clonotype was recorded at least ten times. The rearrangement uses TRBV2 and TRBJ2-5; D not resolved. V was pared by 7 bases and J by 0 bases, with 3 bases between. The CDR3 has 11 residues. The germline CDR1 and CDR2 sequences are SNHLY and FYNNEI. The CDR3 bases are TGTGCCAGCATGTACCAAGAGACCCAGTACTTC. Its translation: CASMYQETQYF.